The present T cell receptor beta chain was sequenced within a study of OX40 agonist ivuxolimab in advanced cancers. Study results and limitations: By week 6 at 0.1 to 3.0 mg/kg, blood CD4+ and CD8+ T cells had expanded clonally.

This table comes from immunoSEQ multiplex PCR, and its TCRdb copy is limited to in-frame clones, with some not included. The data contain over 15,000 clones, 80% to 85% of them singletons. The J segment lost 5 bases and the V segment lost 7 bases, leaving 10 bases of the junction unmatched. The CDR3 runs 15 residues. Germline V CDR1 and CDR2: SGDLS, YYNGEE. Concerning this clone itself: Antigen specificity is unknown.

The gene calls are TRBV9 and TRBJ2-2; 8 bases line up with TRBD2. Sample: CD4+ or CD8+ T cells sorted from blood, taken in a trial of the OX40 agonist ivuxolimab. The clonotype was recovered from an adult with an advanced solid tumor such as melanoma, head and neck, liver or kidney cancer. The CDR3 bases are TGTGCCAGCGGAACTGTAGCGGGACCTACCGGGGAGCTGTTTTTT. This codes for CASGTVAGPTGELFF.